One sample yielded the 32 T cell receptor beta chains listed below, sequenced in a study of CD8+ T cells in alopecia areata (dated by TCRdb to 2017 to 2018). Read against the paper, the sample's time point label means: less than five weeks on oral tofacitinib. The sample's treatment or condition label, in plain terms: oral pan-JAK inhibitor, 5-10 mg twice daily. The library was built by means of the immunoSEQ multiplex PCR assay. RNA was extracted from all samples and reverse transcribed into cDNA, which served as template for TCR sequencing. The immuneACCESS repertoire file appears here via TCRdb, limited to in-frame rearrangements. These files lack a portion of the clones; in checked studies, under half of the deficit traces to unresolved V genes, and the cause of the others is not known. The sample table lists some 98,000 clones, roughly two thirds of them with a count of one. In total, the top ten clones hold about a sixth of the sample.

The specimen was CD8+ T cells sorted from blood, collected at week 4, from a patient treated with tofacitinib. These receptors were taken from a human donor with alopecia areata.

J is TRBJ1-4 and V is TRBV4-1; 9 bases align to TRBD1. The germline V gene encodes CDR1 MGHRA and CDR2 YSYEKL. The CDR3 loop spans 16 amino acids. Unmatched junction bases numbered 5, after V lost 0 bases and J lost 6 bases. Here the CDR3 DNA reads TGCGCCAGCAGCCAAGAGGGACAGGGTTCGTATGAAAAACTGTTTTTT. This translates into CASSQEGQGSYEKLFF.

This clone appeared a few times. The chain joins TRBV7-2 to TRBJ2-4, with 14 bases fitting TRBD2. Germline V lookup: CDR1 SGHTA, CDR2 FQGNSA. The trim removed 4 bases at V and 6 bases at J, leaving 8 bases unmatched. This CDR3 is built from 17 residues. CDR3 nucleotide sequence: TGTGCCAGCAGCTCTACGGGACTAGCGGGAGCGGGAAACATTCAGTACTTC. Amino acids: CASSSTGLAGAGNIQYF.

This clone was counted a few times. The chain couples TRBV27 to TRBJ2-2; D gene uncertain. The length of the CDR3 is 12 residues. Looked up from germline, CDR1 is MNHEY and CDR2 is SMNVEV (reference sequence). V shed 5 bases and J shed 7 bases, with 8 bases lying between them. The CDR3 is CASSPPLGELFF. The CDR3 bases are TGTGCCAGCAGTCCCCCACTCGGGGAGCTGTTTTTT.

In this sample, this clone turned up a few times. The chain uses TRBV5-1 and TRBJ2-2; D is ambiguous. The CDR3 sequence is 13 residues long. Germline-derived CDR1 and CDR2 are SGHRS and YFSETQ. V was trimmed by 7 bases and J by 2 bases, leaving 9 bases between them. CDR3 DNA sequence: TGCGCCAGCGACGAAGAAAACACCGGGGAGCTGTTTTTT. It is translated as CASDEENTGELFF.

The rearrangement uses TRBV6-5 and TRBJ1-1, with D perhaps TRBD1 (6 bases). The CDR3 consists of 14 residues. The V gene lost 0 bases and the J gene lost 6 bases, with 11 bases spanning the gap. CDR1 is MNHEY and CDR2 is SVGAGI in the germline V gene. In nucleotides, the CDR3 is TGTGCCAGCAGTTACTCGAGTGGGGGCCCTGAAGCTTTCTTT. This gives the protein CASSYSSGGPEAFF.

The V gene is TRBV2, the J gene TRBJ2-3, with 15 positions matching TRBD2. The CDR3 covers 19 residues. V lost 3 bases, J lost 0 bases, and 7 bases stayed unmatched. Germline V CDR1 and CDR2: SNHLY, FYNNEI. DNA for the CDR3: TGTGCCAGCAGTGAGACCGGGACTAGCGGGGGGCTAAGCACAGATACGCAGTATTTT. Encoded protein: CASSETGTSGGLSTDTQYF. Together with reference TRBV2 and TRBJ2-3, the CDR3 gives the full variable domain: EPEVTQTPSHQVTQMGQEVILRCVPISNHLYFYWYRQILGQKVEFLVSFYNNEISEKSEIFDDQFSVERPDGSNFTLKIRSTKLEDSAMYFCASSETGTSGGLSTDTQYFGPGTRLTVL.

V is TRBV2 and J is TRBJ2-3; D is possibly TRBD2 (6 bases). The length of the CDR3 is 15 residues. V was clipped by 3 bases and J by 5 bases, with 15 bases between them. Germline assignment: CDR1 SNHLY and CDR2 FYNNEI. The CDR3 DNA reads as TGTGCCAGCAGTGATGGAATACTAGCCGAAGATACGCAGTATTTT. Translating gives CASSDGILAEDTQYF.

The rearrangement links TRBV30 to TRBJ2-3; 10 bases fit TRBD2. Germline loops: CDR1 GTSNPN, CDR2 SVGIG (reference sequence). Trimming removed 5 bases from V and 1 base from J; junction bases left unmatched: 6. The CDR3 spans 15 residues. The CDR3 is CAWDGLAEGTDTQYF. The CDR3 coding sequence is TGTGCCTGGGATGGACTAGCGGAAGGCACAGATACGCAGTATTTT.

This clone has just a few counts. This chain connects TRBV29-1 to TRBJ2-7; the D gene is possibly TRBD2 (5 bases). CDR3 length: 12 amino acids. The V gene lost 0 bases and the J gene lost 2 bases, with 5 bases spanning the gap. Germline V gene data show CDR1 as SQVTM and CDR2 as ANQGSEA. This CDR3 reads CSVEEGAYEQYF. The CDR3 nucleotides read TGCAGCGTTGAAGAGGGAGCCTACGAGCAGTACTTC.

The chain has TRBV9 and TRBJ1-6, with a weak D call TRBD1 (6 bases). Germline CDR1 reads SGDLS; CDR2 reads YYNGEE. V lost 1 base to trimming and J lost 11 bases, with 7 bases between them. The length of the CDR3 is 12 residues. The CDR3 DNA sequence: TGTGCCAGCAGCGTAACAGGGACACCCCTCCACTTT. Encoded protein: CASSVTGTPLHF.

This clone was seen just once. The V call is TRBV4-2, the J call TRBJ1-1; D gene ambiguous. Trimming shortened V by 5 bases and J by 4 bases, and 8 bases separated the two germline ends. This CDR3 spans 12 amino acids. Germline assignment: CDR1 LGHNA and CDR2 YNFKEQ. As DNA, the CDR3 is TGTGCCAGCAGCGCCGGAGCCACTGAAGCTTTCTTT. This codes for CASSAGATEAFF.

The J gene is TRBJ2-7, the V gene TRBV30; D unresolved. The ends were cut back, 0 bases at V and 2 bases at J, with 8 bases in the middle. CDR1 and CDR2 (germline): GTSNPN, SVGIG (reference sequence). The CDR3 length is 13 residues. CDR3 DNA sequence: TGTGCCTGGAGTGTAAGGGTAACCTACGAGCAGTACTTC. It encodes CAWSVRVTYEQYF.

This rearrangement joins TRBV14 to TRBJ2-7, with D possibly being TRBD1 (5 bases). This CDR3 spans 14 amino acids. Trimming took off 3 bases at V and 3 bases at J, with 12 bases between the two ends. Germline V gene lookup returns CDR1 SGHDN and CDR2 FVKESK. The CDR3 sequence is CASSQAGSDYEQYF. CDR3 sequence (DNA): TGTGCCAGCAGCCAGGCAGGGTCGGACTACGAGCAGTACTTC. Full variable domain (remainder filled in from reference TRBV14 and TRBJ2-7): EAGVTQFPSHSVIEKGQTVTLRCDPISGHDNLYWYRRVMGKEIKFLLHFVKESKQDESGMPNNRFLAERTGGTYSTLKVQPAELEDSGVYFCASSQAGSDYEQYFGPGTRLTVT.

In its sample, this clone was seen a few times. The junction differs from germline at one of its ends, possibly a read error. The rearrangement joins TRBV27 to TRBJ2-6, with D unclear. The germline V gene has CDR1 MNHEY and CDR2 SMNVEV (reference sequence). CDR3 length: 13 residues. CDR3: CASRLTGANVLTF. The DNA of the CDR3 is TGTGCCAGCCGTTTAACCGGGGCCAACGTCCTGACTTTC.

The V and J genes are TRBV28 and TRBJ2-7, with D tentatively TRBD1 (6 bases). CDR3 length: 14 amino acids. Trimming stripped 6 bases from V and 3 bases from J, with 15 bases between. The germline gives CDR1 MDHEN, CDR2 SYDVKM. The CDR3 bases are TGTGCCAGCAGAGATACGACAGGATTCTACGAGCAGTACTTC. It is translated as CASRDTTGFYEQYF.

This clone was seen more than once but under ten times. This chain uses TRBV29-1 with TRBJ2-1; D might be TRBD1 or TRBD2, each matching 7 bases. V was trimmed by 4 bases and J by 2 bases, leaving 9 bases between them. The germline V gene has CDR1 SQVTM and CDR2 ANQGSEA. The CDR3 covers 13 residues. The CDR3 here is CSVAGGAYNEQFF. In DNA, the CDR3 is TGCAGCGTTGCAGGGGGGGCCTACAATGAGCAGTTCTTC.

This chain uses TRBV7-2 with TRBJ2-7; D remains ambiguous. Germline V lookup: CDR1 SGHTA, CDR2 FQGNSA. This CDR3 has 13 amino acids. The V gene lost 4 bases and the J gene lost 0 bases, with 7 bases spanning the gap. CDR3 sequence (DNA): TGTGCCAGCAGCTCACTGATCTCCTACGAGCAGTACTTC. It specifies CASSSLISYEQYF.

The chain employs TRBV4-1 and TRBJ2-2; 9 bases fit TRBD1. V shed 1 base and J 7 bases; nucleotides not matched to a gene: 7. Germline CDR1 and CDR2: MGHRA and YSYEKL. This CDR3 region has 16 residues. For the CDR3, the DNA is TGCGCCAGCAGCCAAGGCGGGACAGGGTTGCTCGGGGAGCTGTTTTTT. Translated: CASSQGGTGLLGELFF.

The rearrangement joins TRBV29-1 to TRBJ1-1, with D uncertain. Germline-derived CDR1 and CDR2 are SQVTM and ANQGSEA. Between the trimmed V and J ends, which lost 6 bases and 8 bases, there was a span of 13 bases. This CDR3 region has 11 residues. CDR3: CSVRRAEEAFF. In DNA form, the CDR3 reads TGCAGCGTCCGGAGAGCGGAAGAAGCTTTCTTT.

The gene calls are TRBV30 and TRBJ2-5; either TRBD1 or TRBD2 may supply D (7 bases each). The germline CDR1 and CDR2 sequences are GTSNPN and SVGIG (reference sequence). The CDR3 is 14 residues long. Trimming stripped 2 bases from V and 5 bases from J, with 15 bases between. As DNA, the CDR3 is TGTGCCTGGAGTACAGGGGAGGGCGGGGAGACCCAGTACTTC. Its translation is CAWSTGEGGETQYF. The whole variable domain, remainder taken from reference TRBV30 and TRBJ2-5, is SQTIHQWPATLVQPVGSPLSLECTVEGTSNPNLYWYRQAAGRGLQLLFYSVGIGQISSEVPQNLSASRPQDRQFILSSKKLLLSDSGFYLCAWSTGEGGETQYFGPGTRLLVL.

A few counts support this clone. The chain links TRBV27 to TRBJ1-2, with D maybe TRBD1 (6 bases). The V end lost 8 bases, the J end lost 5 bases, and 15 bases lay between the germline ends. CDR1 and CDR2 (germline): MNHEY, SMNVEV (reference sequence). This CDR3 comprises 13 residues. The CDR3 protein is CASGTGFHYGYTF. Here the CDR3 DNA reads TGTGCCAGCGGTACAGGGTTTCATTATGGCTACACCTTC.

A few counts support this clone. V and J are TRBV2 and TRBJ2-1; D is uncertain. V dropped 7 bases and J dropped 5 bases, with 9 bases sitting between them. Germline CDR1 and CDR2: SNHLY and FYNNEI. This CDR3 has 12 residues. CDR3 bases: TGTGCCAGCACGCCTTCCGACAATGAGCAGTTCTTC. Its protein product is CASTPSDNEQFF.

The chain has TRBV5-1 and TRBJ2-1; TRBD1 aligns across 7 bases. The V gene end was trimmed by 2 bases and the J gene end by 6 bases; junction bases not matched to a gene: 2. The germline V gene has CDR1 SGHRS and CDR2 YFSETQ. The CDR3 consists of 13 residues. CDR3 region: CASSLTGANEQFF. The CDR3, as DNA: TGCGCCAGCAGCTTAACAGGGGCCAATGAGCAGTTCTTC.

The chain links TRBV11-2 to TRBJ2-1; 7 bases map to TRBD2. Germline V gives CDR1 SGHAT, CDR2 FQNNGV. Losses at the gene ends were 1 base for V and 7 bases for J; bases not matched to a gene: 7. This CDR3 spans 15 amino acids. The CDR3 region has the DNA TGTGCCAGCAGCTTAGTAGGGTCTAGCGGTAATGAGCAGTTCTTC. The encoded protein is CASSLVGSSGNEQFF.

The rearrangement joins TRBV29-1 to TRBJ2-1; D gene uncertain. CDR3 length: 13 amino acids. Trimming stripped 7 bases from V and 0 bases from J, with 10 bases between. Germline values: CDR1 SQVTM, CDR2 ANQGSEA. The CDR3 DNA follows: TGCAGCGCTCGTACTCCCTCCTACAATGAGCAGTTCTTC. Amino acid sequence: CSARTPSYNEQFF.

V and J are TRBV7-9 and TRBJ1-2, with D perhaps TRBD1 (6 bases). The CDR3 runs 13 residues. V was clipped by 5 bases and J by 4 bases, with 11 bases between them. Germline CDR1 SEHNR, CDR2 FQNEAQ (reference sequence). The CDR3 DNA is TGTGCCAGCAGCCAGGGGCAGCTCTATGGCTACACCTTC. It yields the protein CASSQGQLYGYTF.

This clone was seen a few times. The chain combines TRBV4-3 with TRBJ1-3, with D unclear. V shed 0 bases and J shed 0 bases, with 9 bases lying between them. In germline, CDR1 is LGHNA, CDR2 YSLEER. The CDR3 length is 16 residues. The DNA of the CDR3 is TGCGCCAGCAGCCAAGATCCCGGATTCTCTGGAAACACCATATATTTT. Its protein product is CASSQDPGFSGNTIYF.

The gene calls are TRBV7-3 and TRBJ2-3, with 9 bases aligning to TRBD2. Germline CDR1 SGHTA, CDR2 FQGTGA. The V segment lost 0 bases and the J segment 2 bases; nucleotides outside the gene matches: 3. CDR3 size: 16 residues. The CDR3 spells CASSLTGTSLTDTQYF. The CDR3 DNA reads TGTGCCAGCAGCTTAACCGGGACTAGCCTCACAGATACGCAGTATTTT.

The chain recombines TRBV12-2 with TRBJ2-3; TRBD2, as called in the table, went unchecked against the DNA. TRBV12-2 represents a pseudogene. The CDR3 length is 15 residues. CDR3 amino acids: CASRLGVGVSDTQYF. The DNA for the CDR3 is TGTGCAAGTCGCTTAGGTGTAGGAGTTTCAGATACGCAGTATTTT.

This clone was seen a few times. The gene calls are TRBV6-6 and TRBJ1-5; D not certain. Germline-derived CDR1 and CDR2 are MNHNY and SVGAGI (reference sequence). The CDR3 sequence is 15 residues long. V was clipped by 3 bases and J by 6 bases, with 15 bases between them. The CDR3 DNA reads TGTGCCAGCAGTTATTCAACGGACGGTTTTCAGCCCCAGCATTTT. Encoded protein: CASSYSTDGFQPQHF.

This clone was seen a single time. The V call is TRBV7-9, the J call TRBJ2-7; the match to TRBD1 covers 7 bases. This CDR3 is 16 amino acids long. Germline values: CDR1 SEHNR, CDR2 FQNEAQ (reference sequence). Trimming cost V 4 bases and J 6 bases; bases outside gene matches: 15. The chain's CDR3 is CASSSLPDRVTTEQYF. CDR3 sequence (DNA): TGTGCCAGCAGCTCCTTACCCGACAGGGTAACTACCGAGCAGTACTTC.

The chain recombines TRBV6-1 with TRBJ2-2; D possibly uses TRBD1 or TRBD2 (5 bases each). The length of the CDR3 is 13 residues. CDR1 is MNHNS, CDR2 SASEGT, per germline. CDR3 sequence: CVSGAPNTGELFF. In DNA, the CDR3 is TGTGTATCCGGGGCTCCGAACACCGGGGAGCTGTTTTTT.